A selection of T cell receptor beta chains follows, all from one sample in a study of metastatic and nonmetastatic thyroid tumors. TCRdb re-clonotyped the PCR reads via MiXCR. The data contain 6,500 to 9,000 clones, around 40% of them singletons. Material: tumor tissue. These receptors all come from a female donor with papillary thyroid cancer or a benign thyroid nodule (not recorded which). Some clones in this sample may be carry-over from other donors' samples. The CDR3 runs from the conserved cysteine through the conserved F or W. Each record gives: clone size, V gene, D gene, J gene, CDR3 protein, CDR3 DNA. The D gene is left open where the match is weak. Size tells how often a clone was seen (once, few, many) or the class of an expanded clone, and some rows leave it out.

medium-sized	TRBV6-2/TRBV6-3	TRBD2	TRBJ2-1	CASSRRTSGTSYNEQFF	TGTGCCAGCAGTCGCCGTACTAGCGGAACCTCCTACAATGAGCAGTTCTTC
.	TRBV3-1	TRBD1	TRBJ1-1	CASSLRQGGAEAFF	TGTGCCAGCAGCCTTCGACAGGGTGGGGCTGAAGCTTTCTTT
.	TRBV7-8	TRBD2	TRBJ2-1	CASSTSGSTPNDQFF	TGTGCCAGCAGCACTAGCGGGAGTACCCCTAATGATCAGTTCTTC
.	TRBV6-1	.	TRBJ1-5	CASSDRGGNQPQHF	TGTGCCAGCAGTGACAGGGGTGGCAATCAGCCCCAGCATTTT
many	TRBV7-3	.	TRBJ2-3	CASSPGWGEGTDTQYF	TGTGCCAGCAGCCCCGGTTGGGGGGAGGGCACAGATACGCAGTATTTT
.	TRBV12-3/TRBV12-4	TRBD1	TRBJ2-3	CASWTGVSDAQYF	TGTGCCAGTTGGACAGGGGTCTCAGATGCGCAGTATTTT
.	TRBV14	.	TRBJ1-2	CASSQVGPYGYTF	TGTGCCAGCAGCCAAGTGGGGCCTTATGGCTACACCTTC
.	TRBV20-1	.	TRBJ1-2	CSARDPGYYGYTF	TGCAGTGCTAGAGATCCAGGATACTATGGCTACACCTTC
.	TRBV20-1	TRBD2	TRBJ2-1	CSARFASGRREQFF	TGCAGTGCTAGATTCGCTAGCGGGAGAAGGGAGCAGTTCTTC
.	TRBV9	.	TRBJ2-7	CASSVEWTDSYEQYF	TGTGCCAGCAGCGTAGAGTGGACAGACTCCTACGAGCAGTACTTC
medium-sized	TRBV4-3	.	TRBJ2-3	CASSRDRGRADTQYF	TGCGCCAGCAGCCGCGACAGAGGGCGAGCAGATACGCAGTATTTT
medium-sized	TRBV11-2	.	TRBJ2-3	CASTPRRGSTDTQYF	TGTGCCAGCACTCCGAGAAGGGGTAGCACAGATACGCAGTATTTT
.	TRBV6-1	.	TRBJ1-5	CASSPLRVIGNQPQHF	TGTGCCAGCAGTCCCCTCAGGGTAATTGGCAATCAGCCCCAGCATTTT
many	TRBV7-2	.	TRBJ2-5	CASSSRHRLQETQYF	TGTGCCAGCAGCTCCCGACACCGACTCCAAGAGACCCAGTACTTC
few	TRBV10-3	TRBD1	TRBJ1-5	CAISEGTGLNQPQHF	TGTGCCATCAGTGAAGGGACAGGACTCAATCAGCCCCAGCATTTT
.	TRBV27	.	TRBJ1-5	CASSLGHDQPQDF	TGTGCCAGCAGTTTAGGACACGATCAGCCCCAGGATTTT
.	TRBV5-1	.	TRBJ1-2	CASSSGSDGYTF	TGCGCCAGCAGCTCAGGGAGTGATGGCTACACCTTC
.	TRBV11-1	TRBD2	TRBJ2-4	CASSLILRTSGKPGNIQYF	TGTGCCAGCAGCTTGATTTTAAGGACTAGCGGAAAGCCGGGAAACATTCAGTACTTC
.	TRBV20-1	.	TRBJ1-1	CSAIRDGSNTEAFF	TGCAGTGCTATCCGGGACGGCTCGAACACTGAAGCTTTCTTT
few	TRBV28	TRBD1	TRBJ1-2	CASNLDRGTDGYTF	TGTGCCAGCAACCTCGACAGGGGCACCGATGGCTACACCTTC
.	TRBV28	.	TRBJ1-4	CASSLSQNRMKLFF	TGTGCCAGCAGTTTATCTCAGAACAGGATGAAACTGTTTTTT
medium-sized	TRBV28	TRBD1	TRBJ1-6	CASSYWTGGTVSYNSPLHF	TGTGCCAGCAGTTATTGGACAGGGGGTACAGTGTCCTATAATTCACCCCTCCACTTT
few	TRBV25-1	.	TRBJ2-1	CSSSSGDTAYNEQFF	TGTTCCAGCAGCTCCGGGGATACAGCCTACAATGAGCAGTTCTTC
.	TRBV20-1	TRBD2	TRBJ2-7	CSARGTSGGVLSYEQYF	TGCAGTGCTAGAGGGACTAGCGGGGGGGTTCTCTCCTACGAGCAGTACTTC